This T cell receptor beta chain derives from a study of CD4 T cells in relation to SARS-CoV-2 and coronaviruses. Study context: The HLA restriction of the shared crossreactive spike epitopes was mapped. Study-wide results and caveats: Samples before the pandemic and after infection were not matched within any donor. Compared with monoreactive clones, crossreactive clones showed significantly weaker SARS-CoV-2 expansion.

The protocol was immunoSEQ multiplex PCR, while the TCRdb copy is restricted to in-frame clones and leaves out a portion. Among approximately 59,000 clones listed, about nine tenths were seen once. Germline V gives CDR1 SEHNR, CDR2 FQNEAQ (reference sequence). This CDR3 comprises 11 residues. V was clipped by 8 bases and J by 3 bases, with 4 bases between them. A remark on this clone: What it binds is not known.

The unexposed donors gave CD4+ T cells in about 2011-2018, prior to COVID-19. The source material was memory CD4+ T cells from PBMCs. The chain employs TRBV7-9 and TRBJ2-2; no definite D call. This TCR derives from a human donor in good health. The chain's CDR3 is CASGYTGELFF. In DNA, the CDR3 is TGTGCCAGCGGATACACCGGGGAGCTGTTTTTT.